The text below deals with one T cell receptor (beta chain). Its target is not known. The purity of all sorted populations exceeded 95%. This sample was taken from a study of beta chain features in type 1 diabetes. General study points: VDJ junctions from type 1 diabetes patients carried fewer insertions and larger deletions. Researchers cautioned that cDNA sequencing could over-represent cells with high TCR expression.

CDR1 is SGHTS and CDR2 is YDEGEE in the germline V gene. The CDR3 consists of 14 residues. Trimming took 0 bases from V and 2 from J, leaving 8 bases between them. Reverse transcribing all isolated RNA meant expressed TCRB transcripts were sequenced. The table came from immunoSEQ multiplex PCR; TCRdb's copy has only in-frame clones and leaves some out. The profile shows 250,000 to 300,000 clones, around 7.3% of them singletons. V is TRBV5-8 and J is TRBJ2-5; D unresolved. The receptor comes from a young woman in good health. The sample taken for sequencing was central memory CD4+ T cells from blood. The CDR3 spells CASSLELVQETQYF. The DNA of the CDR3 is TGTGCCAGCAGCTTGGAACTGGTACAAGAGACCCAGTACTTC.